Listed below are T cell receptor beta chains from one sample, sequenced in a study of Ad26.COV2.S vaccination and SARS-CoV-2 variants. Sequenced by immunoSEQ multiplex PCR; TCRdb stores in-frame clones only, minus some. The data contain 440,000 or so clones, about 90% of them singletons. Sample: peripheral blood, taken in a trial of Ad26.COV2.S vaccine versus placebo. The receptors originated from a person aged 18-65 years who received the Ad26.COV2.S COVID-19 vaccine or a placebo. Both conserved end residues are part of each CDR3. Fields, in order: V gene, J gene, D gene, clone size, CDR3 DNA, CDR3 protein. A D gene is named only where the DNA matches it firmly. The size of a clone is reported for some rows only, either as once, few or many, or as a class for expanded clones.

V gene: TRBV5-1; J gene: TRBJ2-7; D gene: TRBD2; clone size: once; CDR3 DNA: TGCGCCAGCAGCTTACCCCCTAGCGGGCGGTACTTC; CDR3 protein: CASSLPPSGRYF
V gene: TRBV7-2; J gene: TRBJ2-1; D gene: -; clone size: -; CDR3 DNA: TGTGCCAGCAGCGACGGGGGTGTCCACAATGAGCAGTTCTTC; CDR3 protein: CASSDGGVHNEQFF
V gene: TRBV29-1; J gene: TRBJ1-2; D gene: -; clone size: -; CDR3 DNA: TGCAGCGTTGATCCAGGGACCTATGGCTACACCTTC; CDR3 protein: CSVDPGTYGYTF
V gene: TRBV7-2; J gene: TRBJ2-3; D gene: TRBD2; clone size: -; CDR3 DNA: TGTGCCAGCAGCTCCCGGCGGGAGGGCGTTGATACGCAGTATTTT; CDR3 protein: CASSSRREGVDTQYF
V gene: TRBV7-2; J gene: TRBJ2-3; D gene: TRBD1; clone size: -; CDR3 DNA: TGTGCCAGCAGCTTAGGTCGGCTGGGACAGCGCACAGATACGCAGTATTTT; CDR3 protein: CASSLGRLGQRTDTQYF
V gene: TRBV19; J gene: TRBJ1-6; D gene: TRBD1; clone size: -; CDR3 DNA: TGTGCCAGTAGTCCGGGACAGGGTAATTCACCCCTCCACTTT; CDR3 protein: CASSPGQGNSPLHF
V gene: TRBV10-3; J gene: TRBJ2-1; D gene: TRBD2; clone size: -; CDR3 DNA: TGTGCCGCCCAACCTAGCGGGAGGGGGGATGAGCAGTTCTTC; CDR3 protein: CAAQPSGRGDEQFF
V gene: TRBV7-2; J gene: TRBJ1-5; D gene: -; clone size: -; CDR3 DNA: TGTGCCAGCAGCTTACAGGGAAATCAGCCCCAGCATTTT; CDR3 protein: CASSLQGNQPQHF
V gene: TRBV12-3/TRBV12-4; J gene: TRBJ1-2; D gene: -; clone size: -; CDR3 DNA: TGTGCCAGCAGTTTAGAGGACTATTATGGCTACACCTTC; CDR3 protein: CASSLEDYYGYTF
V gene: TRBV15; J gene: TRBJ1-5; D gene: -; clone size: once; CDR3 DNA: TGTGCCACCAGCGAGGGAATTGGCAATCAGCCCCAGCATTTT; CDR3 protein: CATSEGIGNQPQHF
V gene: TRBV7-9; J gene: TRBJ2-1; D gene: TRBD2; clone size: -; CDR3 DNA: TGTGCCAGCAGCTTAGCTGGACTAGCGGGAGGTGATGGTGAGCAGTTCTTC; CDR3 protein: CASSLAGLAGGDGEQFF
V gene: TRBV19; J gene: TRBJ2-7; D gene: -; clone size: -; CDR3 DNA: TGTGCCAGTAGTATTAACGGAGGAGGCGAGCAGTACTTC; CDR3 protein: CASSINGGGEQYF
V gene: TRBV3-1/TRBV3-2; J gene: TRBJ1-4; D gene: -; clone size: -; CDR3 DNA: TGTGCCAGCAGCCAAGAGCCGAGGCGCGAAAAACTGTTTTTT; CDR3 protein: CASSQEPRREKLFF
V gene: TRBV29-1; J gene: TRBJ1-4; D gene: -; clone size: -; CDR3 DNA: TGCAGCGTTGGGACTACTGCAACTAATGAAAAACTGTTTTTT; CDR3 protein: CSVGTTATNEKLFF
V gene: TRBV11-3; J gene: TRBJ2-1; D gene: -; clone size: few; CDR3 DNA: TGTGCCAGCTCCGAGACCGGGGCCGCTTACAATGAGCAGTTCTTC; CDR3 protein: CASSETGAAYNEQFF
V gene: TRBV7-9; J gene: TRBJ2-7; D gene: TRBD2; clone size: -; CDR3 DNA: TGTGCCAGCAGCTCCTTAGCGGGAGCCTACGAGCAGTACTTC; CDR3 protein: CASSSLAGAYEQYF
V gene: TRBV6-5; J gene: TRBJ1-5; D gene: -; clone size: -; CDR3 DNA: TGTGCCAGCTCCGACGCGGCCCGGCGGCCCCAGCATTTT; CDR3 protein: CASSDAARRPQHF
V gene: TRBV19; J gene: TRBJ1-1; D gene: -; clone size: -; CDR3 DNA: TGTGCCAGTAGTATTGATGGTCAGACACCTGAAGCTTTCTTT; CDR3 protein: CASSIDGQTPEAFF
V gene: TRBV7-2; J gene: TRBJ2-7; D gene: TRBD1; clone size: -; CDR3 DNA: TGTGCCAGCAGCTATTGGACAGGGGCAGACGAGCAGTACTTC; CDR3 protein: CASSYWTGADEQYF
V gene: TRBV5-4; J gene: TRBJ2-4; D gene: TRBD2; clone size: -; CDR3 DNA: TGTGCCAGCAGCCCCGCCGGGGGGGCCAAAAACATTCAGTACTTC; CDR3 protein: CASSPAGGAKNIQYF
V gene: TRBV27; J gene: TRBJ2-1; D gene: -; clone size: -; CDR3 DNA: TGTGCCAGCAGTTTATCCCCCGGACCTCACAATGAGCAGTTCTTC; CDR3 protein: CASSLSPGPHNEQFF
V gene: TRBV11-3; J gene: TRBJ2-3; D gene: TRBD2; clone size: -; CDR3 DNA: TGTGCCAGCAGCCCGGGGACTAGTAATCTCGCCGGCACAGATACGCAGTATTTT; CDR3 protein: CASSPGTSNLAGTDTQYF
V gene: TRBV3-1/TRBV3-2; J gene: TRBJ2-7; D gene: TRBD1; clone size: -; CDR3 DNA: TGTGCCAGCAGTCCTACCCTAACAGGGGGCTGGAACGAGCAGTACTTC; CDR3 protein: CASSPTLTGGWNEQYF
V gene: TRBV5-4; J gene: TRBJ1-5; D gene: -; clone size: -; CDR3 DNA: TGTGCCAGCAGCCAGCTCTTTCCTTATAGCAATCAGCCCCAGCATTTT; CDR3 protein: CASSQLFPYSNQPQHF